One sample yielded the 3 T cell receptor beta chains listed below, sequenced in a study of blood T cell repertoires in COVID-19. Sequencing used immunoSEQ multiplex PCR; TCRdb keeps in-frame clones, though not all of them. The sample lists 130,000 to 150,000 clones, approximately 87% occurring once. The specimen was peripheral blood. The receptors originated from a woman aged 45-60 years with active or convalescent COVID-19.

A single count supports this clone. The chain is built from TRBV30 and TRBJ1-5, with unresolved D. V dropped 3 bases and J dropped 0 bases, with 9 bases sitting between them. The CDR3 covers 14 residues. Germline V gives CDR1 GTSNPN, CDR2 SVGIG (reference sequence). The CDR3, as DNA: TGTGCCTGGAGCTGGCACAATAGCAATCAGCCCCAGCATTTT. It encodes CAWSWHNSNQPQHF.

The CDR3 DNA reads TGTGCCAGCAGCCTCGGGACACCCTATGGCTACACCTTC. Translation: CASSLGTPYGYTF. V is TRBV14 and J is TRBJ1-2; D is possibly TRBD1 (6 bases). This CDR3 comprises 13 residues. V lost 4 bases to trimming and J lost 4 bases, with 10 bases between them. Per the germline V gene, CDR1 is SGHDN and CDR2 is FVKESK.

The V call is TRBV6-5, the J call TRBJ2-7, with TRBD2 matching 8 bases. CDR1 MNHEY and CDR2 SVGAGI come from the germline V gene. The V segment lost 8 bases and the J segment 5 bases; nucleotides outside the gene matches: 5. The CDR3 extends over 12 amino acids. CDR3 DNA sequence: TGTGCCAGCGGGCGGGGGGCCCACGAGCAGTACTTC. It yields the protein CASGRGAHEQYF.